This TCR beta chain came from a study of T cells after yellow fever vaccination. Trimming took off 5 bases at V and 3 bases at J, with 16 bases between the two ends. CDR1 and CDR2 (germline): SGHTA, FQGNSA. CDR3 length: 15 residues. The study's findings and limits: FACS-sorted repertoires could contain abundant clonotypes contaminating from the bulk population. At around 95% for CD4 and about 88% for CD8, most primary-vaccination clones showed up again after the booster.

To note about this clonotype: What it binds is not known.

TCRdb analysed the 5' RACE reads with MiXCR anew, one entry per CDR3 protein. In the table there are 400,000 to 650,000 distinct CDR3 sequences, 21% of which are singletons. The chain recombines TRBV7-2 with TRBJ1-2; D is ambiguous. This clonotype originated in a man aged 18 to 29 who received the YFV17D yellow fever vaccine. The sequenced sample was PBMCs, obtained about 21 days after the first yellow fever vaccination. CDR3 in amino acids: CASSGDGWEDYGYTF. Written as DNA, the CDR3 is TGTGCCAGCAGCGGAGACGGGTGGGAGGACTATGGCTACACCTTC.